This T cell receptor (beta chain) was found in a study of blood T cell repertoires in COVID-19. TCRdb keeps only in-frame clones here, not all; method: immunoSEQ multiplex PCR. The sample includes under 200,000 clones, more than 85% of them seen just once. Germline lookup yields CDR1 MNHEY and CDR2 SVGAGI. V lost 10 bases to trimming and J lost 8 bases, with 23 bases between them. The CDR3 has 14 amino acids. The participants were between 18 and 89 years old and came from some 23 US areas. Cohort allocation depended upon clinical history that participants reported. This clonotype originated in a woman aged 35 to 49 in a cohort exposed to, infected with or recovered from COVID-19 (not recorded which). The source material was PBMCs or T cells enriched from blood (not recorded which). The chain carries TRBV6-5 and TRBJ1-1; tentatively, D is TRBD1 (5 bases). The CDR3 coding sequence is TGTGCCACCCAGGGTTTTTTAGAGTCCGCAGAAGCTTTCTTT. Its translation is CATQGFLESAEAFF.